Here is one TCR beta chain with its context. Its antigen is currently unknown. The length of the CDR3 is 14 residues. Germline CDR1 is LNHDA and CDR2 is SQIVND (reference sequence). Trimming shortened V by 4 bases and J by 4 bases, and 10 bases separated the two germline ends. Patients were excluded for autoimmune disease history or systemic immunosuppression. The data are from a study of OX40 agonist ivuxolimab in advanced cancers. Study-wide context: Participants averaged about 66 years of age (range about 23 to 80) and were roughly 83% male.

Here immunoSEQ multiplex PCR was the method, and the copy in TCRdb shows in-frame clones only, minus some. The table has fewer than 85,000 clones, nearly 85% seen once; the top ten hold just under 7%. Whole-study findings and limits: There was clonal expansion of CD4+ and CD8+ blood T cells by week 6 at 0.1 to 3.0 mg/kg.

V and J are TRBV19 and TRBJ1-4; D unclear. The TCR was taken from an adult with an advanced solid tumor such as melanoma, head and neck, liver or kidney cancer. Sample: CD4+ or CD8+ T cells sorted from blood, taken in a trial of the OX40 agonist ivuxolimab. This CDR3 reads CASSNGRVNEKLFF. The CDR3 bases are TGTGCCAGTAGTAACGGACGCGTTAATGAAAAACTGTTTTTT.